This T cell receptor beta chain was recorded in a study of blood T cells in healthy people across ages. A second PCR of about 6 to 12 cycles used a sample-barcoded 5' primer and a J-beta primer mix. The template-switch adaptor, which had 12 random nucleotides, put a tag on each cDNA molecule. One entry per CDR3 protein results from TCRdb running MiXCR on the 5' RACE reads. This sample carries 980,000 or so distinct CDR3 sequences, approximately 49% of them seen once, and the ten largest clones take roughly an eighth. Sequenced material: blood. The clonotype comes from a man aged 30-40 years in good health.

DNA of the CDR3: TGTGCCAGCAGGGGAACGACCCAGTACTTC. Its translation is CASRGTTQYF. The V gene is TRBV3-1, the J gene TRBJ2-7, with D unresolved. The assigned J gene may be wrong: the sequence end matches TRBJ2-5 better. This CDR3 contains 10 residues. Germline CDR1 and CDR2: LGHDT and YNNKEL (reference sequence).